Listed below are T cell receptor beta chains from one sample, sequenced in a study of T-cell memory formation after mild COVID-19. TCRdb processed the 5' RACE reads anew with MiXCR; each CDR3 protein has one entry. In the table there are fewer than 250,000 distinct CDR3 sequences, over 9.5% of which are singletons. Specimen: PBMCs or a T cell subset sorted from them (not recorded which). These receptors came from a man aged 18-30 years who had mild COVID-19 (a few samples of this study predate the infection). Cell type and time point are not known. Each CDR3 is given with its conserved first and last residue. A D gene is named only where the DNA matches it firmly. Some rows mark clone size as missing; the rest say once, few, many or name a class of expanded clone.

>many|TRBJ1-4|TRBV5-6|NA
TGTGCCAGCAGCTTGGTACTCGGGACTAATGAAAAACTGTTTTTT
CASSLVLGTNEKLFF
>NA|TRBJ1-3|TRBV14|NA
TGTGCCAGCAGCCACCTCAGGCAGAGCTCTGGAAACACCATATATTTT
CASSHLRQSSGNTIYF
>few|TRBJ2-5|TRBV25-1|NA
TGTGCCAGCAGTGAAGATGACAGTTCGAGTAAGACCCAGTACTTC
CASSEDDSSSKTQYF
>many|TRBJ1-5|TRBV7-8|TRBD1
TGTGCCAGCAGCTTAGCTTCGTTAGCAGGGGGCGCGGGTCAGCCCCAGCATTTT
CASSLASLAGGAGQPQHF
>NA|TRBJ2-3|TRBV5-1|TRBD1
TGCGCCAGCAGCCTGGGACAGGGGGTAGGAACAGATACGCAGTATTTT
CASSLGQGVGTDTQYF
>NA|TRBJ2-3|TRBV7-2|TRBD2
TGTGCCAGCACCGAGGGACTAGCGGGGACAGATACGCAGTATTTT
CASTEGLAGTDTQYF
>few|TRBJ1-1|TRBV28|NA
TGTGCCAGCAGTTCGCCGGGACACACGAACACTGAAGCTTTCTTT
CASSSPGHTNTEAFF
>NA|TRBJ1-1|TRBV7-2|TRBD1
TGTGCCAGCAGCCTTCAGGGGGGAATGAACACTGAAGCTTTCTTT
CASSLQGGMNTEAFF
>few|TRBJ2-2|TRBV5-4|NA
TGTGCCAGCAGCTTGGCCGTAAAGAAGGCCGGGGAGCTGTTTTTT
CASSLAVKKAGELFF
>NA|TRBJ1-1|TRBV7-9|TRBD1
TGTGCCAGCAGCCTGACAGGGGCCCCGACGGAAGCTTTCTTT
CASSLTGAPTEAFF
>NA|TRBJ1-6|TRBV6-5|TRBD1
TGTGCCAGCAGAACGGACAGGGGTAGGTCACCCCTCCACTTT
CASRTDRGRSPLHF
>many|TRBJ1-2|TRBV7-2|NA
TGTGCCAGCAGCTTAACGGGGACTGTTAACTATGGCTACACCTTC
CASSLTGTVNYGYTF
>many|TRBJ1-3|TRBV20-1|NA
TGCAGTGCTCGCCTGACAGCCTCTGGAAACACCATATATTTT
CSARLTASGNTIYF
>NA|TRBJ2-3|TRBV29-1|NA
TGCAGCGTGGGGGATACGCAGTATTTT
CSVGDTQYF
>many|TRBJ2-3|TRBV20-1|NA
TGCAGTGCTAGGCCGGCGGCTAGCACAGATACGCAGTATTTT
CSARPAASTDTQYF
>few|TRBJ2-7|TRBV11-2|NA
TGTGCCAGCAGCCGTATTGGGGGTTTCGAGCAGTACTTC
CASSRIGGFEQYF
>few|TRBJ2-3|TRBV29-1|TRBD1
TGCAGCGTTGCCCTCGGGACAGGGTACACAGATACGCAGTATTTT
CSVALGTGYTDTQYF
>NA|TRBJ1-2|TRBV28|TRBD1
TGTGCCAGCAGTCTCAGACAGGGCCTAATTGGTGGCTACACCTTC
CASSLRQGLIGGYTF
>NA|TRBJ2-2|TRBV4-2|NA
TGTGCCAGCAGCCAAGCCGGGGCAGGGGTGGAAACCGGGGAGCTGTTTTTT
CASSQAGAGVETGELFF
>many|TRBJ2-5|TRBV10-3|NA
TGTGCCATCAGTGTAGAGCGAATAGAGACCCAGTACTTC
CAISVERIETQYF
>few|TRBJ1-6|TRBV5-1|NA
TGCGCCAGCAGCGACGTAAGGAGCTCCTATAATTCACCCCTCCACTTT
CASSDVRSSYNSPLHF
>NA|TRBJ1-2|TRBV21-1|NA
TGTGCCAGCAGCAATCCCTGGGGGAAGGGTCCAAACTATGGCTACACCTTC
CASSNPWGKGPNYGYTF
>NA|TRBJ1-1|TRBV14|NA
TGTGCCAGCAGCCCCTCAGCTTTGACTGAAGCTTTCTTT
CASSPSALTEAFF
>few|TRBJ2-1|TRBV5-1|NA
TGCGCCAGCAGCTTAACAGAATTATACAATGAGCAGTTCTTC
CASSLTELYNEQFF
>NA|TRBJ2-6|TRBV5-6|TRBD1
TGTGCCAGCAGCTCATCGAGACAGGGCACCAACGTCCTGACTTTC
CASSSSRQGTNVLTF
>many|TRBJ2-5|TRBV5-1|TRBD2
TGCGCCAGCAGGCCGGTTAGCGGGCCCCAAGAGACCCAGTACTTC
CASRPVSGPQETQYF
>many|TRBJ1-1|TRBV12-3/TRBV12-4|NA
TGTGCCAGCAGTTCGCAACAGGGGAACACTGAAGCTTTCTTT
CASSSQQGNTEAFF
>few|TRBJ2-5|TRBV7-2|NA
TGTGCCAGCAGCTTTGACGGGGCTCAATTGACCCAGTACTTC
CASSFDGAQLTQYF
>NA|TRBJ1-5|TRBV6-2/TRBV6-3|NA
TGTGCCAGCAGTAGGCGGCCCCGGCCCCCCAATCAGCCCCAGCATTTT
CASSRRPRPPNQPQHF
>NA|TRBJ2-2|TRBV20-1|NA
TGCAGTGCTGGAGGGGTTGGGGAGCTGTTTTTT
CSAGGVGELFF
>NA|TRBJ2-5|TRBV9|NA
TGTGCCAGCAGCGTTTTGACGGCGGAGACCCAGTACTTC
CASSVLTAETQYF
>NA|TRBJ1-4|TRBV20-1|NA
TGCAGTGCCGAGGACAGCTCTGCGGCTAATGAAAAACTGTTTTTT
CSAEDSSAANEKLFF